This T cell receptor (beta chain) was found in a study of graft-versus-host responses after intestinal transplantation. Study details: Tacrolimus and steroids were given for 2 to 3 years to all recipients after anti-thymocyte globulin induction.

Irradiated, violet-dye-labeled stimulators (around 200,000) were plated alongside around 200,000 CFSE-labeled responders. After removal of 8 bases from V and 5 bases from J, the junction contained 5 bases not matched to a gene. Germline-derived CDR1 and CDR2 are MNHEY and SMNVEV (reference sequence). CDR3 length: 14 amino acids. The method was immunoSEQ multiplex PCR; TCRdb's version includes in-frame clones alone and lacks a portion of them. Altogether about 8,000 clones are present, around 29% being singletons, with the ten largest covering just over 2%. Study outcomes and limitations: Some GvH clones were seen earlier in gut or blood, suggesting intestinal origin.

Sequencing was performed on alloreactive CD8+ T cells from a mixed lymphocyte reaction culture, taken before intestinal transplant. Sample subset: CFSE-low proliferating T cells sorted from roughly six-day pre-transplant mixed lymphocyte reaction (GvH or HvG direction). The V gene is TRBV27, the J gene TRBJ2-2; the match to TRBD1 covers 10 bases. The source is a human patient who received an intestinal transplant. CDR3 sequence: CASLGQGKTGELFF. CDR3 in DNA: TGTGCCAGCCTGGGACAGGGGAAGACCGGGGAGCTGTTTTTT.